What follows are 10 T cell receptor beta chains derived from one specimen sequenced in a study of early T cells in non-severe SARS-CoV-2 infection (dated by TCRdb to the early 2020s). Library generation was performed with 5' RACE. Sequencing instrument: NextSeq 500. In-frame beta chains were kept once TCRdb had trimmed the public reads at Q25 with fastp and called clones with MiXCR. Rows are unified per CDR3 protein, each entry keeping the most common DNA and genes. For this sample the table gives more than 55,000 distinct CDR3 sequences, of which under 15% were detected only once. The ten biggest clones cover approximately 4.6% of the sample. Specimen: whole blood. These receptors all stem from an adult who was a healthcare worker with PCR-confirmed SARS-CoV-2 infection or an uninfected control (not recorded which).

This clonotype was observed a handful of times. CDR3 loop: CASSSTSMNTEAFF. The CDR3 DNA is TGTGCCAGCTCATCGACGAGTATGAACACTGAAGCTTTCTTT. V usage is TRBV18 and J usage is TRBJ1-1; D call uncertain. CDR1 and CDR2 (germline): KGHSH, LQKENI. V lost 5 bases and J lost 0, with 10 bases in between. This CDR3 spans 14 amino acids.

There are a few counts of this clonotype. In DNA, the CDR3 is TGTGCCAGCTCACCCAGAGACAGGAACACCGGGGAGCTGTTTTTT. Protein sequence: CASSPRDRNTGELFF. The chain couples TRBV18 to TRBJ2-2; TRBD1 is a possible D gene (5 bases). Germline-derived CDR1 and CDR2 are KGHSH and LQKENI. The CDR3 extends over 15 amino acids. V was clipped by 3 bases and J by 1 base, with 9 bases between them.

The chain is built from TRBV7-9 and TRBJ1-2; D is ambiguous. CDR1 and CDR2 from the germline V gene are SEHNR and FQNEAQ (reference sequence). The CDR3 loop spans 13 amino acids. Trimming removed 5 bases at V and 8 bases at J, with 15 bases between. CDR3 DNA: TGTGCCAGCAGCGCCTCCGGGCCGGCGGGCTACACCTTC. This encodes CASSASGPAGYTF.

This rearrangement joins TRBV3-1 to TRBJ2-2, with D uncertain. Per the germline V gene, CDR1 is LGHDT and CDR2 is YNNKEL (reference sequence). Between the trimmed V and J ends, which lost 3 bases and 0 bases, there was a span of 11 bases. The CDR3 has 16 amino acids. Written as DNA, the CDR3 is TGTGCCAGCAGCCAGGTCCCGGCAGCGAACACCGGGGAGCTGTTTTTT. Translation gives CASSQVPAANTGELFF.

The rearrangement joins TRBV10-3 to TRBJ2-5, with 12 bases matching TRBD2. The CDR3 contains 14 residues. The germline V gene has CDR1 ENHRY and CDR2 SYGVKD. Trimming removed 5 bases from V and 5 bases from J; junction bases left unmatched: 3. CDR3: CAISPSGGAETQYF. CDR3 nucleotide sequence: TGTGCCATCAGTCCTAGCGGGGGGGCGGAGACCCAGTACTTC.

The chain joins TRBV20-1 to TRBJ2-7; tentatively, D is TRBD2 (5 bases). V gave up 5 bases and J gave up 4 bases, with 12 bases separating them. The CDR3 runs 12 residues. Per the germline V gene, CDR1 is DFQATT and CDR2 is SNEGSKA (reference sequence). CDR3 loop: CSAVGDLYEQYF. The CDR3 bases are TGCAGTGCTGTCGGGGATTTATACGAGCAGTACTTC.

This clonotype was detected ten times or more. The chain joins TRBV20-1 to TRBJ1-2; 7 bases are a match to TRBD1. V lost 6 bases to trimming and J lost 3 bases; unmatched junction nucleotides: 7. Germline CDR1 is DFQATT and CDR2 is SNEGSKA (reference sequence). This CDR3 comprises 13 residues. For the CDR3, the DNA is TGCAGTGCCAGATACAGGGGCGACTATGGCTACACCTTC. Translation gives CSARYRGDYGYTF.

This clonotype appeared many times. V gene TRBV7-2 combines with J gene TRBJ2-1; no clear D. The CDR3 runs 16 residues. Trimming left V 0 bases short and J 0 bases short, with 9 bases between. Germline-derived CDR1 and CDR2 are SGHTA and FQGNSA. This chain's CDR3 is CASSLAGPLSYNEQFF. CDR3 nucleotide sequence: TGTGCCAGCAGCTTAGCCGGACCGCTCTCCTACAATGAGCAGTTCTTC.

This clonotype was seen many times. The V call is TRBV12-3 or TRBV12-4, the J call TRBJ2-5; TRBD1 might be the D (6 bases). Deletions cut 11 bases from V and 0 bases from J, with 16 bases between. The CDR3 runs 14 residues. The CDR3 spells CASLRTADQETQYF. CDR3 sequence (DNA): TGTGCCTCCTTACGGACAGCTGACCAAGAGACCCAGTACTTC.

By share, this clonotype ranks as medium-sized. The gene calls are TRBV29-1 and TRBJ1-1; D unresolved. Per germline, CDR1 SQVTM and CDR2 ANQGSEA. This CDR3 contains 11 residues. The germline V and J ends were trimmed by 7 bases and 1 base, with 7 bases remaining between them. In DNA, the CDR3 is TGCAGCGGACGTTCGAACACTGAAGCTTTCTTT. It specifies CSGRSNTEAFF.